These 29 T cell receptor beta chains came from one sample sequenced in a study of blood T cell repertoires in COVID-19. Libraries were prepared by immunoSEQ multiplex PCR; TCRdb keeps only in-frame clonotypes and omits some of them. The profile shows 280,000 or so clones, roughly 89% of them singletons. The sample comprised PBMCs or T cells enriched from blood (not recorded which). The receptors were gathered from a woman between 45 and 60 years old who had been exposed to COVID-19.

In its sample, this clone was seen a few times. The chain combines TRBV28 with TRBJ1-5, with D perhaps TRBD1 (6 bases). V lost 3 bases and J lost 4, with 16 bases in between. CDR3 size: 16 residues. Germline V lookup: CDR1 MDHEN, CDR2 SYDVKM. CDR3: CASSFGGAGDNQPQHF. The CDR3 DNA sequence: TGTGCCAGCAGTTTCGGTGGGGCAGGGGATAATCAGCCCCAGCATTTT. Using reference TRBV28 and TRBJ1-5 for the parts outside the CDR3, the full variable domain is DVKVTQSSRYLVKRTGEKVFLECVQDMDHENMFWYRQDPGLGLRLIYFSYDVKMKEKGDIPEGYSVSREKKERFSLILESASTNQTSMYLCASSFGGAGDNQPQHFGDGTRLSIL.

The chain couples TRBV5-1 to TRBJ1-2; D gene ambiguous. The CDR3 totals 14 residues. Trimming left V 0 bases short and J 2 bases short, with 8 bases between. Germline V gene data show CDR1 as SGHRS and CDR2 as YFSETQ. CDR3 protein: CASSLDPENYGYTF. Written as DNA, the CDR3 is TGCGCCAGCAGCTTGGATCCAGAAAACTATGGCTACACCTTC.

The J gene is TRBJ1-3, the V gene TRBV2; maybe TRBD1 (6 bases). From germline, CDR1 is SNHLY and CDR2 FYNNEI. Trimming removed 5 bases at V and 1 base at J, with 6 bases between. CDR3 length: 13 amino acids. The CDR3 sequence is CASSRGSGNTIYF. The CDR3 region has the DNA TGTGCCAGCAGTAGGGGGTCTGGAAACACCATATATTTT.

In regard to this clone: Mismatch with germline at one junction end may stem from a read error. The chain has TRBV27 and TRBJ1-3; TRBD1 matches 9 bases. Per germline, CDR1 MNHEY and CDR2 SMNVEV (reference sequence). The CDR3 is made up of 16 amino acids. CDR3 DNA: TGTGCCAGCAGTCTATCCACAGGGGGCTCCGGAAACACCATATATTTT. Residues: CASSLSTGGSGNTIYF.

This chain uses TRBV30 with TRBJ2-5; TRBD1 matches 9 bases. Germline loops: CDR1 GTSNPN, CDR2 SVGIG (reference sequence). Losses at the gene ends were 3 bases for V and 5 bases for J; bases not matched to a gene: 7. The length of the CDR3 is 14 residues. CDR3 sequence reads: CAWRGQGGRETQYF. As DNA, the CDR3 is TGTGCCTGGAGGGGACAGGGAGGTAGGGAGACCCAGTACTTC.

This rearrangement joins TRBV28 to TRBJ1-1; 8 bases are shared with TRBD1. The CDR3 is 15 amino acids. Germline assignment: CDR1 MDHEN and CDR2 SYDVKM. V lost 6 bases, J lost 6 bases, and 12 bases stayed unmatched. CDR3 loop: CASRQKTGETPEAFF. DNA for the CDR3: TGTGCCAGCAGACAGAAGACAGGGGAGACCCCTGAAGCTTTCTTT. The full variable domain, in which reference TRBV28 and TRBJ1-1 provide the parts outside the CDR3, is DVKVTQSSRYLVKRTGEKVFLECVQDMDHENMFWYRQDPGLGLRLIYFSYDVKMKEKGDIPEGYSVSREKKERFSLILESASTNQTSMYLCASRQKTGETPEAFFGQGTRLTVV.

The chain couples TRBV4-1 to TRBJ1-5, with 7 bases fitting TRBD1. Unmatched junction bases numbered 11, after V lost 4 bases and J lost 5 bases. Germline CDR1 and CDR2: MGHRA and YSYEKL. There are 16 residues in the CDR3. The CDR3 sequence is CASSLPGDRKHQPQHF. The CDR3 bases are TGCGCCAGCAGCCTACCCGGGGACAGAAAACATCAGCCCCAGCATTTT.

The V and J genes are TRBV29-1 and TRBJ2-1, with 12 nucleotides matching TRBD2. Germline assignment: CDR1 SQVTM and CDR2 ANQGSEA. V was pared by 4 bases and J by 4 bases, with 5 bases of the junction left unmatched. This CDR3 is 15 amino acids long. The CDR3 loop is CSVASGGVMYNEQFF. The CDR3 nucleotides read TGCAGCGTTGCTAGCGGGGGGGTGATGTACAATGAGCAGTTCTTC.

The rearrangement links TRBV7-8 to TRBJ2-4; possible D gene TRBD1, 5 bases. The V gene lost 7 bases and the J gene lost 6 bases, with 19 bases spanning the gap. Per germline, CDR1 SGHVS and CDR2 FQNEAQ. The CDR3 loop spans 15 amino acids. This CDR3 reads CASTPLGQGLNIQYF. The CDR3 DNA reads TGTGCCAGCACCCCCCTGGGGCAGGGTTTAAACATTCAGTACTTC.

This chain joins TRBV2 and TRBJ2-1; tentative D call: TRBD2 (5 bases). Trimming pared 2 bases from V and 1 base from J, leaving 9 bases between. Per the germline V gene, CDR1 is SNHLY and CDR2 is FYNNEI. The CDR3 consists of 15 residues. The CDR3 DNA reads TGTGCCAGCAGTGAAACTACGGGATCCTACAATGAGCAGTTCTTC. Translation gives CASSETTGSYNEQFF.

J is TRBJ2-5 and V is TRBV4-1, with 10 nucleotides matching TRBD1. Germline V CDR1 and CDR2: MGHRA, YSYEKL. There are 15 residues in the CDR3. Trimming cost V 3 bases and J 4 bases; bases outside gene matches: 5. This CDR3 is CASSQTGTGAETQYF. The CDR3, as DNA: TGCGCCAGCAGCCAGACCGGGACAGGGGCAGAGACCCAGTACTTC.

The V and J genes are TRBV28 and TRBJ2-1; 7 nucleotides agree with TRBD2. The CDR3 is made up of 15 amino acids. V trimming: 4 bases; J trimming: 5 bases; junction bases outside the gene matches: 8. Germline-derived CDR1 and CDR2 are MDHEN and SYDVKM. The CDR3 loop is CASSSLSSGDNEQFF. The CDR3 nucleotides are TGTGCCAGCAGTTCCTTATCTAGCGGAGACAATGAGCAGTTCTTC.

This clone was observed a single time. V usage is TRBV2 and J usage is TRBJ1-2; 7 bases map to TRBD1. The CDR3 runs to 16 residues. With V trimmed by 7 bases and J by 5 bases, 16 bases remained unmatched. CDR1 is SNHLY and CDR2 is FYNNEI in the germline V gene. The CDR3 nucleotides are TGTGCCAGCACTGATCAACAGGGGTCAATTGGATATGGCTACACCTTC. Translated, it gives CASTDQQGSIGYGYTF.

The chain joins TRBV19 to TRBJ1-4, with D possibly matching TRBD1 (5 bases). The CDR3 has 15 amino acids. V was pared by 8 bases and J by 0 bases, with 13 bases between. The germline V gene encodes CDR1 LNHDA and CDR2 SQIVND (reference sequence). CDR3 sequence: CASLPTVPTNEKLFF. The CDR3 bases are TGTGCCAGTTTACCGACAGTACCAACTAATGAAAAACTGTTTTTT.

This clone has more than one count but fewer than ten. The rearrangement joins TRBV6-5 to TRBJ2-2; 9 bases line up with TRBD1. The CDR3 has 13 amino acids. Germline V lookup: CDR1 MNHEY, CDR2 SVGAGI. V dropped 7 bases and J dropped 6; count of bases not matched to a gene: 3. The DNA for the CDR3 is TGTGCCAGCACCCGGACAGGGGCCGGGGAGCTGTTTTTT. This codes for CASTRTGAGELFF.

This sequence joins TRBV24-1 and TRBJ2-1; TRBD2 aligns across 9 bases. V dropped 5 bases and J dropped 8; count of bases not matched to a gene: 9. This CDR3 spans 15 amino acids. Germline CDR1 and CDR2: KGHDR and SFDVKD. CDR3 bases: TGTGCCACCAGTGCCGCGGGGGGGAGTTTCGATGAGCAGTTCTTC. The encoded protein is CATSAAGGSFDEQFF.

The rearrangement links TRBV28 to TRBJ2-1, with 16 bases fitting TRBD2. The length of the CDR3 is 19 residues. Germline V lookup: CDR1 MDHEN, CDR2 SYDVKM. V was clipped by 3 bases and J by 0 bases; unmatched bases: 5. This chain's CDR3 is CASSLGLAGGTFSYNEQFF. CDR3 coding DNA: TGTGCCAGCAGTTTGGGACTAGCGGGGGGGACCTTCTCCTACAATGAGCAGTTCTTC.

The V call is TRBV5-1, the J call TRBJ2-1; 13 bases are a match to TRBD2. Trimming at V came to 4 bases and at J to 9 bases, leaving 4 bases not matched to a gene. The germline CDR1 and CDR2 sequences are SGHRS and YFSETQ. The CDR3 runs 14 residues. Written as DNA, the CDR3 is TGCGCCAGCAGCACTAGCGGGGGGGCCGGTGAGCAGTTCTTC. This gives the protein CASSTSGGAGEQFF.

This clone was found a few times. The chain couples TRBV20-1 to TRBJ2-1, with a tentative D call TRBD2 (6 bases). Germline V gene sequence: CDR1 DFQATT, CDR2 SNEGSKA (reference sequence). This CDR3 is built from 11 residues. CDR3 loop: CGVADYNEQFF. The CDR3, as DNA: TGCGGGGTAGCGGACTACAATGAGCAGTTCTTC.

A note on this clone: Additional DNA sequences in this sample encode the identical CDR3. V is TRBV28 and J is TRBJ1-1; perhaps TRBD1 as D (5 bases). In germline, CDR1 is MDHEN, CDR2 SYDVKM. This CDR3 is 13 amino acids long. The V and J ends lost 5 bases and 5 bases respectively, with 12 bases between them. The CDR3 here is CASSPPRVTEAFF. CDR3 DNA sequence: TGTGCCAGCAGTCCGCCCAGGGTTACTGAAGCTTTCTTT.

The chain couples TRBV19 to TRBJ2-2; TRBD1 is a possible D gene (7 bases). This CDR3 is 17 amino acids long. V was clipped by 3 bases and J by 6 bases, with 20 bases between them. CDR1 is LNHDA, CDR2 SQIVND, per germline (reference sequence). DNA for the CDR3: TGTGCCAGTAGTATTATGTCACAGGGGAGGTTCCCCGGGGAGCTGTTTTTT. Residues: CASSIMSQGRFPGELFF.

The chain combines TRBV5-4 with TRBJ2-3; 7 positions agree with TRBD1. Germline V lookup: CDR1 SGHNT, CDR2 YYREEE (reference sequence). V lost 2 bases to trimming and J lost 4 bases; unmatched junction nucleotides: 7. The CDR3 spans 15 residues. In DNA form, the CDR3 reads TGTGCCAGCAGCTTACGACAGGGTTTGCCAGATACGCAGTATTTT. It specifies CASSLRQGLPDTQYF.

The chain is built from TRBV4-2 and TRBJ1-3; D is ambiguous. The CDR3 spans 14 residues. The germline CDR1 and CDR2 sequences are LGHNA and YNFKEQ. V was cut by 4 bases and J by 4 bases, with 11 bases left in between. The chain's CDR3 is CASSPESSGNTIYF. The CDR3 DNA sequence: TGTGCCAGCAGCCCAGAGAGCTCAGGAAACACCATATATTTT.

V gene TRBV3-1 (or the pseudogene TRBV3-2) combines with J gene TRBJ1-1; 7 positions match TRBD1. Trimming at V came to 2 bases and at J to 4 bases, leaving 4 bases not matched to a gene. This CDR3 has 14 amino acids. CDR1 LGHDT and CDR2 YNNKEL come from the germline V gene (reference sequence). The DNA for the CDR3 is TGTGCCAGCAGCCAATTACAGGGGTCCACTGAAGCTTTCTTT. Translation gives CASSQLQGSTEAFF.

The chain links TRBV7-9 to TRBJ1-4, with TRBD1 identical over 7 bases. Looked up from germline, CDR1 is SEHNR and CDR2 is FQNEAQ (reference sequence). V shed 5 bases, J shed 6 bases, and the junction held 18 bases outside the gene matches. The CDR3 runs 18 residues. The CDR3 is CASSTRGPRGQLDEKLFF. The DNA for the CDR3 is TGTGCCAGCAGCACCCGAGGACCGCGGGGACAGTTAGATGAAAAACTGTTTTTT.

This rearrangement joins TRBV9 to TRBJ2-3; 9 positions agree with TRBD2. V lost 0 bases and J lost 4; bases outside the gene matches: 9. Germline V gene sequence: CDR1 SGDLS, CDR2 YYNGEE. The CDR3 length is 17 residues. The CDR3 coding sequence is TGTGCCAGCAGCGTAGCATTCGCTAGCGGGGCATCAGATACGCAGTATTTT. This translates into CASSVAFASGASDTQYF.

The chain carries TRBV5-1 and TRBJ2-1; D unresolved. Deletions cut 3 bases from V and 0 bases from J, with 7 bases between. Germline CDR1 is SGHRS and CDR2 is YFSETQ. This CDR3 comprises 14 residues. This CDR3 reads CASSSRGSYNEQFF. The CDR3 DNA reads TGCGCCAGCAGCTCACGCGGCTCCTACAATGAGCAGTTCTTC.

V gene TRBV5-6 combines with J gene TRBJ1-1; D is possibly TRBD1 (5 bases). V lost 4 bases to trimming and J lost 3 bases, with 16 bases between them. Germline CDR1 is SGHDT and CDR2 is YYEEEE. The CDR3 is 15 residues long. CDR3 loop: CASSVGPTRDTEAFF. In DNA, the CDR3 is TGTGCCAGCAGCGTGGGACCTACTCGGGACACTGAAGCTTTCTTT.

This chain joins TRBV27 and TRBJ1-1; unclear D gene. The CDR3 length is 13 residues. V was clipped by 3 bases and J by 5 bases, with 10 bases between them. The V gene's germline CDR1 is MNHEY and CDR2 SMNVEV (reference sequence). The CDR3 coding sequence is TGTGCCAGCAGTTTTGGAGATGGGACTGAAGCTTTCTTT. This codes for CASSFGDGTEAFF.